The 30 T cell receptor beta chains below come from one sample, sequenced in a study of T cell clusters in autoimmune cytopenias. Each sample's input was approximately 0.25 ug genomic DNA, some 38,000 genome equivalents. TRB was amplified by touch-down multiplex PCR, primer pools A and B combined. TCRdb re-analyzed the multiplex PCR reads; it lists each CDR3 protein once, without DNA. The specimen's table records fewer than 1,400 distinct CDR3 sequences. Material for sequencing was peripheral blood. The receptors were gathered from a human donor with an autoimmune cytopenia or autoimmune hepatitis (not recorded which).

The rearrangement links TRBV5-1 to TRBJ2-5; TCRdb proposes TRBD1, but this gene call is untestable without DNA. The CDR3 is made up of 14 amino acids. Germline V gene sequence: CDR1 SGHRS, CDR2 YFSETQ. CDR3 amino acids: CASSLAGGVETQYF. Using reference TRBV5-1 and TRBJ2-5 for the parts outside the CDR3, the full variable domain is KAGVTQTPRYLIKTRGQQVTLSCSPISGHRSVSWYQQTPGQGLQFLFEYFSETQRNKGNFPGRFSGRQFSNSRSEMNVSTLELGDSALYLCASSLAGGVETQYFGPGTRLLVL.

This clonotype registers medium-sized (0.01 to 0.1%) by frequency. V gene TRBV20-1 combines with J gene TRBJ2-3; TCRdb calls TRBD2, which cannot be checked without DNA. Per germline, CDR1 DFQATT and CDR2 SNEGSKA (reference sequence). CDR3 length equals 15 residues. The CDR3 sequence is CSASATGGVLDTQYF.

V is TRBV20-1 and J is TRBJ2-5; TCRdb lists TRBD1, though no DNA is available to test this call. This CDR3 region has 15 residues. Germline V CDR1 and CDR2: DFQATT, SNEGSKA (reference sequence). The chain's CDR3 is CSASDRDPIKETQYF.

By frequency, this clonotype is medium-sized. The rearrangement links TRBV6-5 to TRBJ1-5; TCRdb gives TRBD1 as the D gene, but with no DNA this cannot be confirmed. In germline, CDR1 is MNHEY, CDR2 SVGAGI. The CDR3 consists of 15 residues. Here the CDR3 reads CASRPQGTGNQPQHF.

This clonotype is large (0.1 to 1%) by frequency. The V call is TRBV19, the J call TRBJ2-1. CDR1 is LNHDA and CDR2 is SQIVND in the germline V gene (reference sequence). The CDR3 spans 15 residues. This CDR3 is CASSTAQSSYNEQFF.

According to its frequency, this clonotype is medium-sized (0.01 to 0.1%). The chain employs TRBV12-3 or TRBV12-4 and TRBJ2-7; TCRdb proposes TRBD1, but this gene call is untestable without DNA. This CDR3 is built from 14 residues. The CDR3 here is CASSPWDRGYEQYF.

Its frequency marks this clonotype as large. The V gene is TRBV11-1, the J gene TRBJ2-2; as DNA is missing, the TRBD1 call by TCRdb cannot be tested. The CDR3 covers 17 residues. The germline V gene has CDR1 SGHAT and CDR2 FQDESV (reference sequence). CDR3: CASSGRTGRANTGELFF.

V and J are TRBV30 and TRBJ2-1; without DNA, the TCRdb call of TRBD1 cannot be checked. This CDR3 contains 11 residues. From germline, CDR1 is GTSNPN and CDR2 SVGIG (reference sequence). CDR3 sequence reads: CAWSEAGEQFF.

This clonotype is deemed large by its frequency. This chain connects TRBV15 to TRBJ2-5; TCRdb lists TRBD1, though no DNA is available to test this call. Germline assignment: CDR1 LNHNV and CDR2 YYDKDF (reference sequence). The CDR3 runs to 14 residues. CDR3 amino acids: CATMRDRSQETQYF.

This clonotype is medium-sized by frequency. The chain links TRBV19 to TRBJ1-2; absent DNA, TCRdb's TRBD1 call cannot be checked. From germline, CDR1 is LNHDA and CDR2 SQIVND (reference sequence). The CDR3 is 14 amino acids. This CDR3 reads CASNPQGGYYGYTF. Using reference TRBV19 and TRBJ1-2 for the parts outside the CDR3, the full variable domain is DGGITQSPKYLFRKEGQNVTLSCEQNLNHDAMYWYRQDPGQGLRLIYYSQIVNDFQKGDIAEGYSVSREKKESFPLTVTSAQKNPTAFYLCASNPQGGYYGYTFGSGTRLTVV.

By frequency, this clonotype is medium-sized. CDR3: CATSVGGVHNEKLFF. The chain links TRBV15 to TRBJ1-4; TCRdb lists TRBD1, though no DNA is available to test this call. Germline V gene data show CDR1 as LNHNV and CDR2 as YYDKDF (reference sequence). This CDR3 is built from 15 residues.

This clonotype ranks as medium-sized (0.01 to 0.1%) in terms of frequency. The V and J genes are TRBV6-5 and TRBJ2-7; with no DNA, the TCRdb D assignment of TRBD2 cannot be verified. Germline V lookup: CDR1 MNHEY, CDR2 SVGAGI. The CDR3 runs 15 residues. The CDR3 spells CASSYVAGDSYEQYF.

The gene calls are TRBV18 and TRBJ2-7; TCRdb's assignment of TRBD2 cannot be checked, as there is no DNA. The germline V gene encodes CDR1 KGHSH and CDR2 LQKENI. This CDR3 is built from 16 residues. The CDR3 region is CASSLSSGSSSYEQYF.

The chain carries TRBV20-1 and TRBJ2-5; checking the TCRdb D call of TRBD1 is not possible without DNA. Looked up from germline, CDR1 is DFQATT and CDR2 is SNEGSKA (reference sequence). This CDR3 spans 12 amino acids. CDR3: CSILKGQETQYF.

This clonotype is labeled medium-sized based on frequency. The chain recombines TRBV7-9 with TRBJ1-2; TCRdb indicates TRBD1, and absent DNA this call remains unverified. The V gene's germline CDR1 is SEHNR and CDR2 FQNEAQ (reference sequence). This CDR3 region has 12 residues. The CDR3 reads CASSSDRKGYTF.

The chain has TRBV4-2 and TRBJ2-7; TCRdb returns TRBD2, unconfirmable since there is no DNA. The CDR3 covers 14 residues. Per germline, CDR1 LGHNA and CDR2 YNFKEQ. CDR3 loop: CASSRGLASYEQYF.

Judged by frequency, this clonotype is medium-sized. CDR3: CASSMFFRGGAYGYTF. The chain carries TRBV19 and TRBJ1-2. CDR1 is LNHDA, CDR2 SQIVND, per germline (reference sequence). The CDR3 is made up of 16 amino acids.

According to its frequency, this clonotype is large. The chain carries TRBV29-1 and TRBJ2-1. CDR1 and CDR2 (germline): SQVTM, ANQGSEA. There are 15 residues in the CDR3. The CDR3 loop reads CSVEGTGGSYNEQFF.

This clonotype is identified as medium-sized from frequency. The chain combines TRBV18 with TRBJ2-2. This CDR3 is 14 amino acids long. Germline V gives CDR1 KGHSH, CDR2 LQKENI. The CDR3 protein is CASSPPVRTGELFF.

This chain uses TRBV7-2 with TRBJ1-4; lacking DNA, the TRBD1 call made by TCRdb goes unchecked. Germline CDR1 and CDR2: SGHTA and FQGNSA. This CDR3 region has 15 residues. The CDR3 protein is CASSPETGLREKLFF.

This clonotype ranks as medium-sized (0.01 to 0.1%) in terms of frequency. The rearrangement uses TRBV30 and TRBJ1-6; TCRdb names TRBD1, which stays unverified in the absence of DNA. Germline-derived CDR1 and CDR2 are GTSNPN and SVGIG (reference sequence). This CDR3 is built from 15 residues. CDR3 in amino acids: CAWSLLGPRGSPLHF. The full variable domain, rest sourced from reference TRBV30 and TRBJ1-6, is SQTIHQWPATLVQPVGSPLSLECTVEGTSNPNLYWYRQAAGRGLQLLFYSVGIGQISSEVPQNLSASRPQDRQFILSSKKLLLSDSGFYLCAWSLLGPRGSPLHFGNGTRLTVT.

The chain combines TRBV28 with TRBJ1-6. Germline assignment: CDR1 MDHEN and CDR2 SYDVKM. The length of the CDR3 is 15 residues. The CDR3: CATSTRGLVNSPLHF.

According to its frequency, this clonotype is medium-sized. The chain joins TRBV6-5 to TRBJ2-7; without DNA, the TCRdb call of TRBD2 cannot be checked. CDR1 and CDR2 from the germline V gene are MNHEY and SVGAGI. The length of the CDR3 is 18 residues. CDR3 protein: CASSRASGWGGGSYEQYF.

This clonotype counts as medium-sized (0.01 to 0.1%) by frequency. The chain uses TRBV30 and TRBJ2-4; as DNA is missing, the TRBD1 call by TCRdb cannot be tested. Germline values: CDR1 GTSNPN, CDR2 SVGIG (reference sequence). The CDR3 spans 16 residues. The CDR3 spells CAWSGGGAIAKNIQYF.

By frequency, this clonotype registers medium-sized (0.01 to 0.1%). V usage is TRBV30 and J usage is TRBJ2-5. Germline CDR1 is GTSNPN and CDR2 is SVGIG (reference sequence). The CDR3 contains 15 residues. CDR3: CAWSVRFGWRETQYF.

The chain combines TRBV7-9 with TRBJ1-1; TCRdb proposes TRBD1, but this gene call is untestable without DNA. The CDR3 runs 12 residues. Germline loops: CDR1 SEHNR, CDR2 FQNEAQ (reference sequence). CDR3 sequence: CASSQTGTEAFF.

Its frequency marks this clonotype as medium-sized (0.01 to 0.1%). The chain has TRBV20-1 and TRBJ2-1. This CDR3 has 15 amino acids. Germline CDR1 DFQATT, CDR2 SNEGSKA (reference sequence). CDR3 amino acids: CSARDVVAEYNEQFF.

This clonotype shows up as medium-sized by frequency. The rearrangement joins TRBV5-4 to TRBJ2-5; TCRdb outputs TRBD1, but without DNA this stays unchecked. Germline values: CDR1 SGHNT, CDR2 YYREEE (reference sequence). The CDR3 runs 12 residues. The CDR3 sequence: CASSRDARTQYF.

This clonotype is called medium-sized (0.01 to 0.1%) based on its frequency. V gene TRBV27 combines with J gene TRBJ2-3; TCRdb designates TRBD2, a call that cannot be tested without DNA. The CDR3 has 15 amino acids. Germline-derived CDR1 and CDR2 are MNHEY and SMNVEV (reference sequence). This CDR3 is CASSLELEGTDTQYF.

This clonotype is labeled medium-sized based on frequency. This sequence joins TRBV12-3 or TRBV12-4 and TRBJ1-1. The CDR3 extends over 13 amino acids. The CDR3 region is CASSLGPASEAFF.